The text below deals with one T cell receptor beta chain. Its antigen is unknown. Vbeta (60) and Jbeta (13) primers were used in the PCR. Profiling relied on immunoSEQ multiplex PCR, and the TCRdb table lists in-frame clones only, not all of them. The sample spans about 130,000 clones; the ten largest clones claim approximately 1.6%. The data originate from a study of cytomegalovirus exposure and HLA in healthy donors. Findings and limits, study-wide: In a later analysis, TCR beta V- and J-gene trimming showed a link to a missense DCLRE1C variant. HLA restriction was apparent for most CMV-associated TCR beta chains in a later analysis.

The germline V gene has CDR1 SGDLS and CDR2 YYNGEE. The CDR3 has 14 amino acids. V shed 4 bases, J shed 8 bases, and the junction held 8 bases outside the gene matches. Sequences were obtained from PBMCs. The V and J genes are TRBV9 and TRBJ2-1, with TRBD2 matching 8 bases. This TCR was sampled from a woman aged 40 to 49 in good health and CMV-seropositive. CDR3 coding DNA: TGTGCCAGCAGCCCAGGGGCGACTAGCGATGAGCAGTTCTTC. It translates to CASSPGATSDEQFF.